Presented here are 5 T cell receptor beta chains from one specimen sequenced in a study of T cell changes during pregnancy in multiple sclerosis. The data were produced by immunoSEQ multiplex PCR, yet TCRdb's version contains in-frame clones alone and is incomplete. The sample carries about 53,000 clones, about 88% recorded once. The sequenced sample was CD8+ T cells from peripheral blood mononuclear cells, obtained before pregnancy. The source is a female donor with multiple sclerosis, enrolled in a pregnancy study.

The chain combines TRBV6-1 with TRBJ2-5; 7 positions match TRBD1. The germline gives CDR1 MNHNS, CDR2 SASEGT. CDR3 length: 15 amino acids. Losses at the gene ends were 1 base for V and 5 bases for J; bases not matched to a gene: 7. CDR3 sequence reads: CASSEVAGGIETQYF. In DNA, the CDR3 is TGTGCCAGCAGTGAAGTTGCAGGGGGAATTGAGACCCAGTACTTC.

The CDR3 DNA reads as TGTGCCGTTGAGGGAGTTGGCACAGATACGCAGTATTTT. It is translated as CAVEGVGTDTQYF. The chain uses TRBV11-1 and TRBJ2-3; D is possibly TRBD2 (5 bases). V dropped 11 bases and J dropped 1 base, with 13 bases sitting between them. This CDR3 comprises 13 residues. The V gene's germline CDR1 is SGHAT and CDR2 FQDESV (reference sequence).

This sequence joins TRBV7-2 and TRBJ2-7; 11 nucleotides agree with TRBD1. CDR3 length: 15 amino acids. V trimming: 5 bases; J trimming: 4 bases; junction bases outside the gene matches: 7. CDR1 and CDR2 (germline): SGHTA, FQGNSA. CDR3 coding DNA: TGTGCCAGCAGCGGCCGGGACAGGGGGTTGTACGAGCAGTACTTC. It encodes CASSGRDRGLYEQYF.

The chain links TRBV27 to TRBJ2-1; D call uncertain. V was clipped by 4 bases and J by 4 bases, with 8 bases between them. Germline CDR1 is MNHEY and CDR2 is SMNVEV (reference sequence). The CDR3 loop spans 13 amino acids. The CDR3 DNA is TGTGCCAGCAGTTGGTCACATTACAATGAGCAGTTCTTC. It encodes CASSWSHYNEQFF.

V and J are TRBV4-3 and TRBJ2-7, with D perhaps TRBD1 (5 bases). The CDR3 covers 12 residues. V shed 5 bases and J shed 4 bases, with 9 bases lying between them. The germline CDR1 and CDR2 sequences are LGHNA and YSLEER. CDR3 amino acids: CASSFQGYEQYF. The DNA for the CDR3 is TGCGCCAGCAGCTTCCAGGGTTACGAGCAGTACTTC.